This TCR beta chain was observed in a study of brain T cells in children with intractable seizures. Notes on this clone: The target antigen is unknown.

Germline trimming cut 6 bases from V and 2 bases from J; bases unmatched to any gene: 14. The CDR3 covers 17 residues. Germline CDR1 reads SGDLS; CDR2 reads YYNGEE. Study results and caveats: Only CDR3 sequence similarity suggested viral specificity, without known HCMV serostatus. Pre- and post-surgery blood differed in depth, so pre-surgery absences may be undersampling.

The sequenced cases were selected for having the highest brain T cell transcript signatures. Patients received at least one anti-epileptic drug before surgery. Generated by immunoSEQ multiplex PCR, the TCRdb table keeps only in-frame clones and is missing some. The sample shows fewer than 50,000 clones, 90% of them seen only once. This clonotype was sampled from a girl aged 2-15 years with tuberous sclerosis and intractable seizures. The material was peripheral blood, obtained at surgery. The chain has TRBV9 and TRBJ2-3; TRBD2 matches 8 bases. The CDR3 DNA reads TGTGCCAGCACACTCCCGGGAGGGATCGGGGCCACAGATACGCAGTATTTT. It yields the protein CASTLPGGIGATDTQYF.